One sample yielded the 30 T cell receptor beta chains listed below, sequenced in a study of cytomegalovirus exposure and HLA in healthy donors. Clones were sequenced by immunoSEQ multiplex PCR, and TCRdb holds only the in-frame ones, with some missing. The sample carries 100,000 to 150,000 clones, roughly 86% recorded once. Sequencing was carried out using PBMCs. The receptors shown here come from a man aged 25-40 years in good health and CMV-seronegative.

This clone has more than one count but fewer than ten. This CDR3 reads CASSLMQNQPQHF. CDR3 nucleotides: TGTGCCAGCAGCTTAATGCAGAATCAGCCCCAGCATTTT. This chain links TRBV7-9 with TRBJ1-5; unclear D gene. This CDR3 has 13 amino acids. Germline values: CDR1 SEHNR, CDR2 FQNEAQ (reference sequence). V was shortened by 2 bases and J by 4 bases, with 6 bases between the two germline ends.

The chain joins TRBV10-3 to TRBJ2-7; 13 bases agree with TRBD2. The V gene end was trimmed by 7 bases and the J gene end by 6 bases; junction bases not matched to a gene: 3. The CDR3 consists of 13 residues. CDR1 and CDR2 (germline): ENHRY, SYGVKD. The CDR3 coding sequence is TGTGCCATCACGGGACTAGCGGGAATCGAGCAGTACTTC. Its protein product is CAITGLAGIEQYF.

The V call is TRBV5-4, the J call TRBJ1-2, with 12 bases aligning to TRBD1. Per the germline V gene, CDR1 is SGHNT and CDR2 is YYREEE (reference sequence). Germline trimming cut 1 base from V and 6 bases from J; bases unmatched to any gene: 1. CDR3 length: 14 amino acids. The CDR3 is CASSLRDRGHGYTF. The CDR3 DNA follows: TGTGCCAGCAGCTTGCGGGACAGGGGGCATGGCTACACCTTC.

The chain uses TRBV29-1 and TRBJ2-1; perhaps TRBD1 as D (5 bases). CDR3 length equals 14 residues. Trimming took off 3 bases at V and 4 bases at J, with 13 bases between the two ends. In germline, CDR1 is SQVTM, CDR2 ANQGSEA. Here the CDR3 DNA reads TGCAGCGTTGATAAGGGGTCAGGGTACAATGAGCAGTTCTTC. Translated: CSVDKGSGYNEQFF.

The V call is TRBV5-4, the J call TRBJ1-3, with D possibly TRBD1 on 5 matching bases. From germline, CDR1 is SGHNT and CDR2 YYREEE (reference sequence). CDR3 length: 15 amino acids. V was trimmed by 3 bases and J by 6 bases, leaving 16 bases between them. CDR3 coding DNA: TGTGCCAGCAGCTGGGACGAGCCGGGGGTAAACACCATATATTTT. It is translated as CASSWDEPGVNTIYF.

The chain is built from TRBV9 and TRBJ1-2; 11 nucleotides align to TRBD1. From germline, CDR1 is SGDLS and CDR2 YYNGEE. V lost 4 bases, J lost 3 bases, and 11 bases stayed unmatched. The CDR3 runs 17 residues. Here the CDR3 DNA reads TGTGCCAGCAGCTCCATAGGACAGGGGGCGCTTGACTATGGCTACACCTTC. Protein product: CASSSIGQGALDYGYTF.

This chain joins TRBV6-5 and TRBJ1-2; D may be TRBD1 (5 bases). The CDR3 sequence is 13 residues long. Germline V gene lookup returns CDR1 MNHEY and CDR2 SVGAGI. Trimming cost V 6 bases and J 2 bases, with 10 bases left between them. The CDR3 reads CASREQDNYGYTF. The CDR3 DNA is TGTGCCAGCAGGGAACAGGACAACTATGGCTACACCTTC.

The chain combines TRBV4-1 with TRBJ2-5, with D perhaps TRBD1 (6 bases). Germline loops: CDR1 MGHRA, CDR2 YSYEKL. This CDR3 has 15 residues. The germline V and J ends were trimmed by 1 base and 4 bases, with 13 bases remaining between them. The CDR3: CASSQVSGRGETQYF. The CDR3 DNA follows: TGCGCCAGCAGCCAAGTCTCAGGCAGGGGAGAGACCCAGTACTTC.

The chain combines TRBV12-5 with TRBJ2-5; 8 bases agree with TRBD1. Trimming took 6 bases from V and 5 from J; bases not matched to a gene: 2. Germline-derived CDR1 and CDR2 are LGHNT and FRNRAP. The CDR3 loop spans 12 amino acids. CDR3 nucleotide sequence: TGTGCTAGTGGCCAGGGGGCTGAGACCCAGTACTTC. Translating gives CASGQGAETQYF.

This chain joins TRBV19 and TRBJ2-3, with TRBD1 matching over 8 bases. The CDR3 has 14 amino acids. The V and J ends lost 9 bases and 6 bases, in that order; junction bases with no gene match: 11. The germline CDR1 and CDR2 sequences are LNHDA and SQIVND (reference sequence). CDR3 nucleotide sequence: TGTGCCAGGAGTGGACAGGGCAAGGGGGATACGCAGTATTTT. Translation gives CARSGQGKGDTQYF.

This chain connects TRBV5-1 to TRBJ1-1, with 9 bases lining up with TRBD1. After removal of 2 bases from V and 7 bases from J, the junction contained 12 bases not matched to a gene. Germline V lookup: CDR1 SGHRS, CDR2 YFSETQ. The CDR3 loop spans 16 amino acids. This CDR3 reads CASSLPSGTGLDEAFF. In DNA, the CDR3 is TGCGCCAGCAGCTTACCCTCCGGGACAGGGCTCGATGAAGCTTTCTTT.

This rearrangement joins TRBV7-8 to TRBJ2-1; 11 positions match TRBD2. The CDR3 is 15 residues long. J was trimmed by 8 bases and V by 11 bases; bases with no gene match: 14. Germline V gene data show CDR1 as SGHVS and CDR2 as FQNEAQ. The CDR3 reads CAGGATSGMIDEQFF. CDR3 nucleotides: TGTGCCGGAGGAGCGACTAGCGGGATGATTGATGAGCAGTTCTTC.

V is TRBV4-2 and J is TRBJ2-1; 7 bases line up with TRBD2. Germline V gives CDR1 LGHNA, CDR2 YNFKEQ. V gave up 1 base and J gave up 16 bases; unmatched junction bases: 10. The CDR3 contains 13 residues. The CDR3 here is CASSQGLLAWVFF. As DNA, the CDR3 is TGTGCCAGCAGCCAAGGGCTACTAGCGTGGGTTTTCTTC.

The V and J genes are TRBV29-1 and TRBJ2-3; tentative D call: TRBD2 (5 bases). CDR3 length equals 14 residues. With 4 bases removed from V and 2 bases from J, the gap between germline ends came to 13 bases. Germline assignment: CDR1 SQVTM and CDR2 ANQGSEA. The CDR3 coding sequence is TGCAGCGTTGGAACGGGAATACTCACAGATACGCAGTATTTT. Amino acids: CSVGTGILTDTQYF.

This clone was counted a single time. The V call is TRBV27, the J call TRBJ2-7; TRBD2 might be the D (6 bases). This CDR3 has 13 amino acids. Trimming pared 7 bases from V and 7 bases from J, leaving 17 bases between. Germline lookup yields CDR1 MNHEY and CDR2 SMNVEV (reference sequence). The CDR3 bases are TGTGCCAGCAAAACGGGAGACCTCTTGGAGCAGTACTTC. It translates to CASKTGDLLEQYF.

The chain recombines TRBV7-6 with TRBJ1-1, with D uncertain. From germline, CDR1 is SGHVS and CDR2 FNYEAQ. Trimming pared 5 bases from V and 3 bases from J, leaving 19 bases between. The CDR3 covers 16 residues. CDR3 amino acids: CASSMEGHGRDTEAFF. CDR3 sequence (DNA): TGTGCCAGCAGCATGGAGGGCCATGGCCGGGACACTGAAGCTTTCTTT.

This rearrangement joins TRBV9 to TRBJ2-2; 11 bases line up with TRBD2. The CDR3 is 15 amino acids. CDR1 and CDR2 from the germline V gene are SGDLS and YYNGEE. Unmatched junction bases numbered 7, after V lost 3 bases and J lost 9 bases. The DNA of the CDR3 is TGTGCCAGCAGCGCCCATCCTAGCGGGGGGAGGGAGCTGTTTTTT. This gives the protein CASSAHPSGGRELFF.

The chain carries TRBV6-1 and TRBJ2-7, with TRBD2 matching 7 bases. CDR3 length equals 14 residues. CDR1 and CDR2 (germline): MNHNS, SASEGT. Losses at the gene ends were 8 bases for V and 7 bases for J; bases not matched to a gene: 14. CDR3 in amino acids: CASERGDPAEEQYF. For the CDR3, the DNA is TGTGCCAGCGAGCGGGGAGATCCTGCTGAAGAGCAGTACTTC.

CDR3 region: CSATPQETQYF. CDR3 sequence (DNA): TGCAGTGCTACCCCACAAGAGACCCAGTACTTC. The chain recombines TRBV20-1 with TRBJ2-5; D is unclear. Germline-derived CDR1 and CDR2 are DFQATT and SNEGSKA (reference sequence). The V gene lost 4 bases and the J gene lost 2 bases, with 5 bases spanning the gap. The CDR3 has 11 residues.

V gene TRBV4-1 combines with J gene TRBJ2-7; possible D gene TRBD2, 6 bases. The CDR3 sequence is 15 residues long. The V end was cut by 1 base, the J end by 0 bases, with 10 bases between. Germline assignment: CDR1 MGHRA and CDR2 YSYEKL. The CDR3 DNA reads TGCGCCAGCAGCCAAGGGAGGGGCGACTCCTACGAGCAGTACTTC. Encoded protein: CASSQGRGDSYEQYF.

The rearrangement links TRBV2 to TRBJ1-5; D gene uncertain. CDR1 is SNHLY, CDR2 FYNNEI, per germline. V was pared by 3 bases and J by 7 bases, with 4 bases between. The CDR3 spans 11 residues. CDR3 sequence: CASSESQPQHF. The CDR3 DNA follows: TGTGCCAGCAGTGAGAGCCAGCCCCAGCATTTT.

The V and J genes are TRBV27 and TRBJ2-3; weak D call: TRBD2 (7 bases). Germline lookup yields CDR1 MNHEY and CDR2 SMNVEV (reference sequence). This CDR3 comprises 11 residues. Trimming left V 5 bases short and J 13 bases short, with 13 bases between. The CDR3 DNA reads TGTGCCAGCAGTAGGGGGGAGGGGGAGTATTTT. This codes for CASSRGEGEYF.

The CDR3 loop is CASSFPELDEQYF. In DNA form, the CDR3 reads TGTGCCAGCAGCTTCCCCGAGCTCGACGAGCAGTACTTC. The chain combines TRBV7-2 with TRBJ2-7; D is uncertain. The CDR3 sequence is 13 residues long. Trimming removed 3 bases from V and 5 bases from J, with 11 bases in between. Germline V gene lookup returns CDR1 SGHTA and CDR2 FQGNSA. The complete variable domain, with remaining parts taken from reference TRBV7-2 and TRBJ2-7, reads GAGVSQSPSNKVTEKGKDVELRCDPISGHTALYWYRQSLGQGLEFLIYFQGNSAPDKSGLPSDRFSAERTGGSVSTLTIQRTQQEDSAVYLCASSFPELDEQYFGPGTRLTVT.

This chain uses TRBV7-2 with TRBJ2-2, with 9 bases aligning to TRBD1. Germline V gene lookup returns CDR1 SGHTA and CDR2 FQGNSA. V dropped 7 bases and J dropped 5; count of bases not matched to a gene: 5. There are 14 residues in the CDR3. The CDR3: CASTRTGETGELFF. CDR3 nucleotide sequence: TGTGCCAGCACCCGGACAGGGGAAACCGGGGAGCTGTTTTTT.

The CDR3: CASGDRLNTEAFF. Here the CDR3 DNA reads TGTGCTAGTGGGGACAGGCTGAACACTGAAGCTTTCTTT. The gene calls are TRBV12-5 and TRBJ1-1, with 7 bases lining up with TRBD1. V lost 6 bases and J lost 0; bases outside the gene matches: 1. Germline V gene data show CDR1 as LGHNT and CDR2 as FRNRAP. This CDR3 is 13 amino acids long.

The J gene is TRBJ2-5, the V gene TRBV19; no definite D call. CDR3 length equals 12 residues. Looked up from germline, CDR1 is LNHDA and CDR2 is SQIVND (reference sequence). Trimming removed 5 bases from V and 0 bases from J, with 4 bases in between. Here the CDR3 DNA reads TGTGCCAGTAGTCAGTACCAAGAGACCCAGTACTTC. Its translation is CASSQYQETQYF.

This clone was recorded only once. The chain employs TRBV2 and TRBJ2-5; 10 bases map to TRBD1. CDR1 and CDR2 (germline): SNHLY, FYNNEI. Unmatched junction bases numbered 7, after V lost 7 bases and J lost 5 bases. The CDR3 spans 14 residues. The CDR3 DNA follows: TGTGCCAGCATCCAGACAGGGGGCGGCGAGACCCAGTACTTC. This codes for CASIQTGGGETQYF.

This clone showed up just a few times. The rearrangement links TRBV5-6 to TRBJ2-2, with D unclear. Germline V gives CDR1 SGHDT, CDR2 YYEEEE. This CDR3 has 12 amino acids. Between the trimmed V and J ends, which lost 1 base and 6 bases, there was a span of 4 bases. CDR3 DNA: TGTGCCAGCAGCTTGTTCGCCGGGGAGCTGTTTTTT. It translates to CASSLFAGELFF.

This chain uses TRBV5-1 with TRBJ2-1, with 8 positions matching TRBD2. The CDR3 extends over 15 amino acids. The V gene end was trimmed by 4 bases and the J gene end by 3 bases; junction bases not matched to a gene: 6. The germline CDR1 and CDR2 sequences are SGHRS and YFSETQ. This CDR3 reads CASSQRESFYNEQFF. CDR3 in DNA: TGCGCCAGCAGCCAGCGGGAGAGCTTCTACAATGAGCAGTTCTTC.

V is TRBV30 and J is TRBJ1-5; a possible D gene is TRBD1 (5 bases). Trimming removed 3 bases from V and 0 bases from J, with 6 bases in between. This CDR3 spans 13 amino acids. Germline V CDR1 and CDR2: GTSNPN, SVGIG (reference sequence). The CDR3 sequence: CAWRGVSNQPQHF. Here the CDR3 DNA reads TGTGCCTGGAGAGGGGTTAGCAATCAGCCCCAGCATTTT.